Described below is a single TCR beta chain sequence and its context. The antigen is unknown. Clones were read by immunoSEQ multiplex PCR, and TCRdb kept only the in-frame ones, dropping some. The sample consists of around 98,000 clones, around nine tenths of them appearing once. This sample was included in a study of cytomegalovirus exposure and HLA in healthy donors. CDR1 and CDR2 from the germline V gene are SGHVS and FQNEAQ. V lost 1 base to trimming and J lost 12 bases; unmatched junction nucleotides: 11. The CDR3 contains 14 residues. Study conclusions and caveats: TCR beta chains numbering some 160 were designated cytomegalovirus-associated.

The sequenced sample was PBMCs. This chain links TRBV7-8 with TRBJ1-2, with 7 bases that match TRBD1. This clonotype was sampled from a woman in her 30s in good health and CMV-seronegative. The CDR3 region is CASSLGRDRSPDTF. The CDR3 DNA reads TGTGCCAGCAGCTTAGGGAGGGACAGATCCCCGGACACCTTC.